These T cell receptor beta chains were read from a single sample in a study of blood T cell repertoires in COVID-19. Sequencing used immunoSEQ multiplex PCR; TCRdb keeps in-frame clones, though not all of them. The repertoire consists of about 300,000 clones, with 75% to 95% occurring once and the leading ten covering approximately 7.5%. The specimen sequenced was peripheral blood. The receptors were gathered from a woman aged 30 to 39 with COVID-19, enrolled during active disease. Both conserved end residues are part of each CDR3. Each record gives: V gene, J gene, clone size, D gene, CDR3 DNA, CDR3 protein. A D gene is named only where the DNA matches it firmly. For some rows the clone size is stated as once, few or many, or as a class when expanded; others skip it.

TRBV7-8	TRBJ2-1	.	TRBD2	TGTGCCAGCAGGAATTTAGCGGGAGGGCCCCATGAGCAGTTCTTC	CASRNLAGGPHEQFF
TRBV19	TRBJ2-5	.	.	TGTGCCAGTAGTATCGGGGGAGTGTACCAAGAGACCCAGTACTTC	CASSIGGVYQETQYF
TRBV5-4	TRBJ2-5	.	.	TGTGCCAGCAGCTTGGTGGGTGGCGGAGAGACCCAGTACTTC	CASSLVGGGETQYF
TRBV5-6	TRBJ2-7	.	TRBD2	TGTGCCAGCAGCTCGGGACTAGCGGTAAACTACGAGCAGTACTTC	CASSSGLAVNYEQYF
TRBV5-6	TRBJ2-7	.	.	TGTGCCAGCAGCCCCGGGGGTCAAAGCCGATACGAGCAGTACTTC	CASSPGGQSRYEQYF
TRBV10-3	TRBJ1-2	.	TRBD1	TGTGCCATCAGTGCTCGACAGGGGAATGGCTACACCTTC	CAISARQGNGYTF
TRBV30	TRBJ1-4	.	.	TGTGCCTGGAGAAGGGGGACAACTAATGAAAAACTGTTTTTT	CAWRRGTTNEKLFF
TRBV19	TRBJ2-7	once	TRBD1	TGTGCCAGTAGTTTAAACAGGGGCGACGAGCAGTACTTC	CASSLNRGDEQYF
TRBV7-9	TRBJ1-2	.	.	TGTGCCAGCAGCTTAGGGACAGTTGGCTACACCTTC	CASSLGTVGYTF
TRBV23-1	TRBJ1-1	.	TRBD1	TGCGCCAGCAGTCAATCACATGGGGACAGGACGTCGTCAGTGTTCATGAACACTGAAGCTTTCTTT	CASSQSHGDRTSSVFMNTEAFF
TRBV5-8	TRBJ2-3	.	TRBD2	TGTGCCAGCAGCTGGAGGGGACTAGCGGGAGGGCCCGATACGCAGTATTTT	CASSWRGLAGGPDTQYF
TRBV28	TRBJ1-5	.	TRBD1	TGTGCCAGCAGGGAGGGACAGCTCAATCAGCCCCAGCATTTT	CASREGQLNQPQHF
TRBV18	TRBJ2-7	.	TRBD2	TGTGCCAGCTCATCGACTAGCCTTCCCTACGAGCAGTACTTC	CASSSTSLPYEQYF
TRBV5-6	TRBJ2-3	.	TRBD2	TGTGCCAGCAGCCGAGTTAGCGGGAGGACAGATACGCAGTATTTT	CASSRVSGRTDTQYF
TRBV6-6	TRBJ1-6	once	.	TGTGCCAGCAGTTACGGGGAGGTTAATTCACCCCTCCACTTT	CASSYGEVNSPLHF
TRBV11-1	TRBJ1-1	.	TRBD1	TGTGCCAGCAGCTCCTGGACAGGGCATCTTGGCACTGAAGCTTTCTTT	CASSSWTGHLGTEAFF
TRBV3-1/TRBV3-2	TRBJ1-6	.	.	TGTGCCAGCAGCCAATTCCGACAGGTAGATTCACCCCTCCACTTT	CASSQFRQVDSPLHF
TRBV5-4	TRBJ2-1	once	.	TGTGCCAGCAGCTTGGGGGGCCGGTACAATGAGCAGTTCTTC	CASSLGGRYNEQFF
TRBV30	TRBJ2-1	.	TRBD2	TGTGCCTGGAGTGTAGGGGCTAGCGGGAGAAGTGATGAGCAGTTCTTC	CAWSVGASGRSDEQFF
TRBV4-2	TRBJ1-2	.	.	TGTGCCAGCAGCCAAGTCGGGGGAACTAACTATGGCTACACCTTC	CASSQVGGTNYGYTF